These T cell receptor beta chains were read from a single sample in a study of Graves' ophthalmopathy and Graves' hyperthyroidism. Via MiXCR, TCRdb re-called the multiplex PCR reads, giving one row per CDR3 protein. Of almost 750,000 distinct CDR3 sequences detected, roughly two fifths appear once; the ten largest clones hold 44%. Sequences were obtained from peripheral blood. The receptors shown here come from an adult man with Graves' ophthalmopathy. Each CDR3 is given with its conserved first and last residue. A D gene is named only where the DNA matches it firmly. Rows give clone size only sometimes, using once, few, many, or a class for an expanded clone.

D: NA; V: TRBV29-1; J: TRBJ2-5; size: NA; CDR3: CRWHGSGQETQYF; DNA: TGCAGATGGCATGGTAGCGGACAAGAGACCCAGTACTTC
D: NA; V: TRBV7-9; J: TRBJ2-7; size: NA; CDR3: CASRGTIRGQYEQYF; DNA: TGTGCCAGCAGAGGGACGATCAGGGGACAATACGAGCAGTACTTC
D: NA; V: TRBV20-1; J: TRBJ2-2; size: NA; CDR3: CSASAPANTGELFF; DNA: TGCAGTGCTAGTGCACCCGCGAACACCGGGGAGCTGTTTTTT
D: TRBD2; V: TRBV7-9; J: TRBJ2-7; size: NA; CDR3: CASSYTARGSGPEQYF; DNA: TGTGCCAGCAGTTACACCGCCCGCGGGAGCGGACCCGAGCAGTACTTC
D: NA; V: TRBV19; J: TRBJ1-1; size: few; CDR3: CASSKGRQNTEAFF; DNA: TGTGCCAGTAGTAAGGGGCGTCAGAACACTGAAGCTTTCTTT
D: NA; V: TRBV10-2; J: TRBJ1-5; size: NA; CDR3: CASSAEGYNQPQHF; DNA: TGTGCCAGCAGCGCAGAGGGCTACAATCAGCCCCAGCATTTT
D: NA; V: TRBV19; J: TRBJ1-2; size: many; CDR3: CASRFWRSNYGYTF; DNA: TGTGCCAGTAGATTTTGGCGATCGAACTATGGCTACACCTTC
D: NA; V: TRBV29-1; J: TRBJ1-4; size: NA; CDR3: CSVGTEEDDKLFF; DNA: TGCAGCGTTGGGACAGAGGAGGATGATAAACTGTTTTTT
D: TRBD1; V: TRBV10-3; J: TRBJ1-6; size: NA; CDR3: CAIRGTGGYNSPLHF; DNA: TGTGCCATCAGAGGGACAGGGGGGTATAATTCACCCCTCCACTTT
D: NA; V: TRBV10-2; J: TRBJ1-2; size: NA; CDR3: CASSDITTNYGYTF; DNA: TGCGCCAGCAGTGACATAACTACTAACTATGGCTACACCTTC
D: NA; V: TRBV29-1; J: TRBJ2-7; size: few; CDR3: CSVGGGPSYEQYF; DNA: TGCAGCGTTGGGGGGGGCCCCTCCTACGAGCAGTACTTC
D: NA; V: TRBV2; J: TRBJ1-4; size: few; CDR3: CASSYGARRRIEKLFF; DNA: TGTGCCAGCAGTTACGGGGCCCGGAGGCGAATTGAAAAACTGTTTTTT
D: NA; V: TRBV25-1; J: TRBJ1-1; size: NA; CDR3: CASTAGGTEAFF; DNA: TGTGCCAGCACCGCGGGCGGGACTGAAGCTTTCTTT
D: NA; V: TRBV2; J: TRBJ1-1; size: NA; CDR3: CASDLGQMNTEAFF; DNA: TGTGCCAGCGACCTTGGGCAGATGAACACTGAAGCTTTCTTT
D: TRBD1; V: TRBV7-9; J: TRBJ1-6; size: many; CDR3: CASSEGQRYSPLHF; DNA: TGTGCCAGCAGCGAGGGACAGAGATATTCACCCCTCCACTTT
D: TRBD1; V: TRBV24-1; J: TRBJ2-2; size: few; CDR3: CATSDLRQGAVTGELFF; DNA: TGTGCCACCAGTGATTTACGACAGGGGGCCGTCACCGGGGAGCTGTTTTTT
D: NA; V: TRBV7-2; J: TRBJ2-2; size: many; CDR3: CASATPFQLFF; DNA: TGTGCCAGCGCCACTCCTTTCCAGCTGTTTTTT
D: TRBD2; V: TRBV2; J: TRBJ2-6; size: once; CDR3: CASSGGPSGSLSGANVLTF; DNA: TGTGCCAGCAGCGGGGGGCCTAGCGGGAGCCTCTCTGGGGCCAACGTCCTGACTTTC
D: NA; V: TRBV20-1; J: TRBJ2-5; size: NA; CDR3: CSARDVWGRGETQYF; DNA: TGCAGTGCTAGAGATGTTTGGGGGCGGGGGGAGACCCAGTACTTC
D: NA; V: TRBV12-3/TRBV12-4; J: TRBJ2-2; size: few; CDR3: CASSLTGGAGELFF; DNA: TGTGCCAGCAGTTTAACGGGGGGCGCCGGGGAGCTGTTTTTT
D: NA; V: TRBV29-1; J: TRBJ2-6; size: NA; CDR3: CSVDSASPGANVLTF; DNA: TGCAGCGTTGATTCTGCTAGTCCCGGGGCCAACGTCCTGACTTTC
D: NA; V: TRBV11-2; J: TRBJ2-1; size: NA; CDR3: CASSLLPRDNEQFF; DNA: TGTGCCAGCAGCCTTCTTCCGAGAGACAATGAGCAGTTCTTC
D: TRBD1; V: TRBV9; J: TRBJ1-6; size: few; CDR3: CASSVADGQGDSPLHF; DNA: TGTGCCAGCAGCGTTGCCGATGGACAGGGGGATTCACCCCTCCACTTT
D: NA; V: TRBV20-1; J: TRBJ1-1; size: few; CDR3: CSASSGHTGDRRTNTEAFF; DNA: TGCAGTGCTAGCAGCGGTCACACGGGTGACCGACGAACGAACACTGAAGCTTTCTTT
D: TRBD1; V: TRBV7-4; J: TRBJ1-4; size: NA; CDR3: CASSLGQGAKEKLFF; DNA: TGTGCCAGCAGCCTCGGACAGGGGGCAAAAGAAAAACTGTTTTTT
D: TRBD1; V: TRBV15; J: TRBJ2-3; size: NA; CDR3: CATSFSIGQGTDTQYF; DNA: TGTGCCACCAGCTTTTCAATAGGACAGGGCACAGATACGCAGTATTTT
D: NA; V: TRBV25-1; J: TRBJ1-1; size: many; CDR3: CASSEYKEETEAFF; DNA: TGTGCCAGCAGTGAATATAAAGAAGAGACCGAAGCTTTCTTT
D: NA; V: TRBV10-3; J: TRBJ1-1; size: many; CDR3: CAIKMVRQGFVNTEAFF; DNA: TGTGCCATAAAAATGGTACGACAAGGGTTCGTGAACACTGAAGCTTTCTTT
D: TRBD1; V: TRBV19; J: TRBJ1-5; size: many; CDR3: CASSTTDRVRRQPQHF; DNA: TGTGCCAGTAGTACCACGGACAGGGTGAGGCGTCAGCCCCAGCATTTT
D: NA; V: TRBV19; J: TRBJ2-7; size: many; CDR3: CASSPSDGVEQYF; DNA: TGTGCCAGTAGTCCGTCTGACGGTGTCGAGCAGTACTTC
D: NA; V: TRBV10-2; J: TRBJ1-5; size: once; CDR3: CASSPWDGENQPQHF; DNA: TGCGCCAGCAGTCCCTGGGACGGAGAAAATCAGCCCCAGCATTTT